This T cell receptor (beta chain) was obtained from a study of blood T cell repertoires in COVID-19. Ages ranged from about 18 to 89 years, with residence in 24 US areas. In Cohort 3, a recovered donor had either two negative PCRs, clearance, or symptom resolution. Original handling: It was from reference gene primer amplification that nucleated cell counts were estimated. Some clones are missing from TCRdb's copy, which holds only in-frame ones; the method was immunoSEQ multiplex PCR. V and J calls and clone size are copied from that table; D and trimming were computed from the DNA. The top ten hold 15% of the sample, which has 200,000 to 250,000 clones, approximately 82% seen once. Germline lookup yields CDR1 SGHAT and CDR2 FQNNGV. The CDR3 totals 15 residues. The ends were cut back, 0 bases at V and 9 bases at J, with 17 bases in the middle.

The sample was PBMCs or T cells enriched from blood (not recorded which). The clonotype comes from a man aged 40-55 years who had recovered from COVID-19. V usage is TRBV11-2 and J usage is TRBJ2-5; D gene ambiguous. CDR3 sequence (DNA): TGTGCCAGCAGCTTAGAAATTTCTGACTCCCTGTCCCAGTACTTC. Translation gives CASSLEISDSLSQYF.